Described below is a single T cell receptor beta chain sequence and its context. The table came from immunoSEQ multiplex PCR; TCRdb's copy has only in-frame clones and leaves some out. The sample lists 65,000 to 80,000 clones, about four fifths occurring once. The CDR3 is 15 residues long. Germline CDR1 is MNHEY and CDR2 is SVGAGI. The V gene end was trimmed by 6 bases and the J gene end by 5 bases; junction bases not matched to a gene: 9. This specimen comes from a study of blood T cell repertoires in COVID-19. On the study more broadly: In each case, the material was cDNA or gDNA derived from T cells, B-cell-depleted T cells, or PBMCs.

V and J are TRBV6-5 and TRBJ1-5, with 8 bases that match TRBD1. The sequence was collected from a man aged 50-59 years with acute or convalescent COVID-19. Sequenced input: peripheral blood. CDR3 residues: CASRQGDGRYQPQHF. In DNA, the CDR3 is TGTGCCAGCAGACAGGGGGACGGTAGATATCAGCCCCAGCATTTT.